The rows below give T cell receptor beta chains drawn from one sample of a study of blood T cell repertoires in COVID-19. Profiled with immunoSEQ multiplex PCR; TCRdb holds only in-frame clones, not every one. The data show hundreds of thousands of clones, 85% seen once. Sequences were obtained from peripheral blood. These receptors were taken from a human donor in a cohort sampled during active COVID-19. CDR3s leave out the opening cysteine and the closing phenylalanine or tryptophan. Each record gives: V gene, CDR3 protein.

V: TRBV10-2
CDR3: ASSEERTGTSPLH

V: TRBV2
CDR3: ASRPAGVYNEQF

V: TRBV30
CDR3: AWSAGGVGNEQF

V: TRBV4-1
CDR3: ASSQGDIYTEAF

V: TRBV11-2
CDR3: ASSLIGTGISGELF

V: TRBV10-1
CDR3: ASSGWGGGGTDTQY

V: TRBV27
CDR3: ASSLGPGTGSGLEQY

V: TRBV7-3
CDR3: GTGTGEIAF

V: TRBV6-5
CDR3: ASSSLHPGQRNTIY

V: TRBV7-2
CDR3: ASSLGQGQGIAFYGYT

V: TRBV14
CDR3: ASSQEQFTNYGYT

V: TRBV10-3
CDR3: AISPKNIQPQH

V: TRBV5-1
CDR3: ASRRGLDLYEQY

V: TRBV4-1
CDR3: ASSQGAHGPSSGNTIY

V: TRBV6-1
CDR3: ASSEFSGYYGYT

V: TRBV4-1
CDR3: ASSQDAAGKGLALH

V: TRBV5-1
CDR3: ASSLRDSRNYGYT

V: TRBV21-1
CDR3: ARFLGELHNYGYT

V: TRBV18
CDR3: ASSQKQGQNTEAF

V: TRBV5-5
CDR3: ASSLLGDTQY

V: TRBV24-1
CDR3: ATSDSRTGRSSPLH

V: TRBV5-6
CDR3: ASSFGTKNNEQF

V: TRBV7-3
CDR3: ASSLRLRGINYGYT

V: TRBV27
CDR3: ASSTGGGQPQH

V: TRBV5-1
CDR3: ASRSGNTGELF

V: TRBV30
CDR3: ALQNRLYHYGYT

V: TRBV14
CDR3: ASSPRGGKGSYEQY

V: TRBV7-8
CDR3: ASSSEAQASVGYT

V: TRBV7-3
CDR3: ASSLSPGELF

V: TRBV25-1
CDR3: ASTQLGQGQTTNEKLF

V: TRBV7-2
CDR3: ASSSSNYRGTEAF

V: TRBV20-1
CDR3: SASSGYEQY

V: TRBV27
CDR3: ASSSYRGLYEQY

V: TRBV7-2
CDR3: ASSFSSSTDTQY

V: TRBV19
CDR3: ASRTGTANTGELF

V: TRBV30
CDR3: AWSFGGTIPEAF

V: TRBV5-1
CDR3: ASSLSGRLDGYT

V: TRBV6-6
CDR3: ASSRQFNTEAF

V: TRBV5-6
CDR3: ASSGDRVVDEQY

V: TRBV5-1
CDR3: ASSLAGTSYEQY